These T cell receptor beta chains were read from a single sample in a study of blood T cell repertoires in COVID-19. Assay used: immunoSEQ multiplex PCR; TCRdb lists only in-frame clones, some missing. The sample shows some 190,000 clones, roughly 90% of them seen only once. The specimen was peripheral blood. The receptor source for this set is a man aged 18 to 30 with active or convalescent COVID-19. CDR3s include the opening cysteine and the closing phenylalanine or tryptophan. The order of the fields is CDR3 DNA, CDR3 protein, D gene, J gene, V gene, clone size. The D gene is left open where the match is weak. Where a row states a size, it is once, few, many or the class of an expanded clone; other rows omit it.

CDR3nt: TGCGCCAGCAGCTTGGACCTAGCGGAATCACCCCTCCACTTT
CDR3aa: CASSLDLAESPLHF
d_gene: NA
j_gene: TRBJ1-6
v_gene: TRBV5-1
abundance: NA

CDR3nt: TGTGCCAGCAGATTAACCCAGGGAACTGAAGCTTTCTTT
CDR3aa: CASRLTQGTEAFF
d_gene: NA
j_gene: TRBJ1-1
v_gene: TRBV7-8
abundance: NA

CDR3nt: TGTGCCAGCAGCTTGCCCGGGACAGGGAAGTGGTACACTGAAGCTTTCTTT
CDR3aa: CASSLPGTGKWYTEAFF
d_gene: TRBD1
j_gene: TRBJ1-1
v_gene: TRBV5-6
abundance: NA

CDR3nt: TGTGCTAGTGGTTTTCGGACTAGCGGGCCCTACGAGCAGTACTTC
CDR3aa: CASGFRTSGPYEQYF
d_gene: TRBD2
j_gene: TRBJ2-7
v_gene: TRBV12-5
abundance: NA

CDR3nt: TGTGCCAGCAGGGAAAGACAGGAATCATCACCCCTCCACTTT
CDR3aa: CASRERQESSPLHF
d_gene: NA
j_gene: TRBJ1-6
v_gene: TRBV2
abundance: NA

CDR3nt: TGTGCCAGCAGCCTAGGCGGGGATCGGGGCTACACCTTC
CDR3aa: CASSLGGDRGYTF
d_gene: NA
j_gene: TRBJ1-2
v_gene: TRBV7-9
abundance: NA

CDR3nt: TGTGCCAGCAGCCGGCTCTCTAGCGGACAGCAGTTCTTC
CDR3aa: CASSRLSSGQQFF
d_gene: TRBD2
j_gene: TRBJ2-1
v_gene: TRBV5-4
abundance: NA

CDR3nt: TGCAGCGACGGACAGGGGTACTCCTACAATGAGCAGTTCTTC
CDR3aa: CSDGQGYSYNEQFF
d_gene: TRBD1
j_gene: TRBJ2-1
v_gene: TRBV29-1
abundance: NA

CDR3nt: TGTGCCACCAGCAGAGACTTGGTGGCCTATGGCTACACCTTC
CDR3aa: CATSRDLVAYGYTF
d_gene: NA
j_gene: TRBJ1-2
v_gene: TRBV15
abundance: NA

CDR3nt: TGTGCCAGCAGTTACCGGACAGAAAGAAACACCATATATTTT
CDR3aa: CASSYRTERNTIYF
d_gene: NA
j_gene: TRBJ1-3
v_gene: TRBV6-6
abundance: few

CDR3nt: TGTGCCAGCAGCTCAAGTCCCCGGATTCATCAGGGGAATGAGCAGTTCTTC
CDR3aa: CASSSSPRIHQGNEQFF
d_gene: NA
j_gene: TRBJ2-1
v_gene: TRBV7-2
abundance: NA

CDR3nt: TGTGCCAGCAGCCTAAATTCCAGGAAAGTAGATCATTCACCCCTCCACTTT
CDR3aa: CASSLNSRKVDHSPLHF
d_gene: NA
j_gene: TRBJ1-6
v_gene: TRBV4-2
abundance: NA

CDR3nt: TGTGCCAGCAGCTCGGGGGAGACCCAGTACTTC
CDR3aa: CASSSGETQYF
d_gene: NA
j_gene: TRBJ2-5
v_gene: TRBV11-3
abundance: NA

CDR3nt: TGCGCCAGCAGCTCAATGACTAGGGCTGGAGAGACCCAGTACTTC
CDR3aa: CASSSMTRAGETQYF
d_gene: NA
j_gene: TRBJ2-5
v_gene: TRBV5-1
abundance: NA

CDR3nt: TGTGCCAGCAGTTACTCGAAACCGGACACTGAAGCTTTCTTT
CDR3aa: CASSYSKPDTEAFF
d_gene: NA
j_gene: TRBJ1-1
v_gene: TRBV6-6
abundance: NA

CDR3nt: TGTGCCAGCAGTCAGAGGGCTTACCAAGAGACCCAGTACTTC
CDR3aa: CASSQRAYQETQYF
d_gene: NA
j_gene: TRBJ2-5
v_gene: TRBV6-5
abundance: NA

CDR3nt: TGTGCCAGCAGCCGACTCCGGGAGCCAGATACGCAGTATTTT
CDR3aa: CASSRLREPDTQYF
d_gene: NA
j_gene: TRBJ2-3
v_gene: TRBV7-8
abundance: NA

CDR3nt: TGTGCCAGCAGCTCCTTCCCGGGACAGGGGGCCAATGAGCAGTTCTTC
CDR3aa: CASSSFPGQGANEQFF
d_gene: TRBD1
j_gene: TRBJ2-1
v_gene: TRBV5-6
abundance: NA

CDR3nt: TGTGCCAGTTACGGACCGGGACAGGGGACCGATGGCTACACCTTC
CDR3aa: CASYGPGQGTDGYTF
d_gene: TRBD1
j_gene: TRBJ1-2
v_gene: TRBV28
abundance: NA

CDR3nt: TGTGCCAGCAGCCCTAGGGGTCTCATGAACACTGAAGCTTTCTTT
CDR3aa: CASSPRGLMNTEAFF
d_gene: NA
j_gene: TRBJ1-1
v_gene: TRBV7-9
abundance: once

CDR3nt: TGTGCCAGCAGCCTGGCAGGGGGCGCAGATACGCAGTATTTT
CDR3aa: CASSLAGGADTQYF
d_gene: TRBD1
j_gene: TRBJ2-3
v_gene: TRBV9
abundance: NA

CDR3nt: TGTGCCAGCAGCGGCGGGCCGTTCAATGAGCAGTTCTTC
CDR3aa: CASSGGPFNEQFF
d_gene: NA
j_gene: TRBJ2-1
v_gene: TRBV6-5
abundance: NA

CDR3nt: TGCGCCAGCAGCCAAGCTAGCGGGAGGAACACAGATACGCAGTATTTT
CDR3aa: CASSQASGRNTDTQYF
d_gene: TRBD2
j_gene: TRBJ2-3
v_gene: TRBV4-3
abundance: NA

CDR3nt: TGCGCCAGCAGCTCTGGTGGGCAAGTCACCGGGGAGCTGTTTTTT
CDR3aa: CASSSGGQVTGELFF
d_gene: NA
j_gene: TRBJ2-2
v_gene: TRBV5-1
abundance: NA

CDR3nt: TGTGCCACCCGCTCTCCTGGTGGTTCGGTGCAGTACTTC
CDR3aa: CATRSPGGSVQYF
d_gene: NA
j_gene: TRBJ2-7
v_gene: TRBV15
abundance: NA

CDR3nt: TGTGCCAGCTCGGAACAGGTTGGGGGGCAAGAGACCCAGTACTTC
CDR3aa: CASSEQVGGQETQYF
d_gene: NA
j_gene: TRBJ2-5
v_gene: TRBV18
abundance: NA

CDR3nt: TGCGCCAGCAGCTCGACACCGGTCAACTCTGGAAACACCATATATTTT
CDR3aa: CASSSTPVNSGNTIYF
d_gene: NA
j_gene: TRBJ1-3
v_gene: TRBV5-1
abundance: once

CDR3nt: TGTGCCAGTTCCAGGCCCGGAGGGAGTGAGTGGTACAATGAGCAGTTCTTC
CDR3aa: CASSRPGGSEWYNEQFF
d_gene: NA
j_gene: TRBJ2-1
v_gene: TRBV19
abundance: NA

CDR3nt: TGTGCCAGCAGCGGAGGACTAGCGGGGGATACGCAGTATTTT
CDR3aa: CASSGGLAGDTQYF
d_gene: TRBD2
j_gene: TRBJ2-3
v_gene: TRBV7-3
abundance: NA